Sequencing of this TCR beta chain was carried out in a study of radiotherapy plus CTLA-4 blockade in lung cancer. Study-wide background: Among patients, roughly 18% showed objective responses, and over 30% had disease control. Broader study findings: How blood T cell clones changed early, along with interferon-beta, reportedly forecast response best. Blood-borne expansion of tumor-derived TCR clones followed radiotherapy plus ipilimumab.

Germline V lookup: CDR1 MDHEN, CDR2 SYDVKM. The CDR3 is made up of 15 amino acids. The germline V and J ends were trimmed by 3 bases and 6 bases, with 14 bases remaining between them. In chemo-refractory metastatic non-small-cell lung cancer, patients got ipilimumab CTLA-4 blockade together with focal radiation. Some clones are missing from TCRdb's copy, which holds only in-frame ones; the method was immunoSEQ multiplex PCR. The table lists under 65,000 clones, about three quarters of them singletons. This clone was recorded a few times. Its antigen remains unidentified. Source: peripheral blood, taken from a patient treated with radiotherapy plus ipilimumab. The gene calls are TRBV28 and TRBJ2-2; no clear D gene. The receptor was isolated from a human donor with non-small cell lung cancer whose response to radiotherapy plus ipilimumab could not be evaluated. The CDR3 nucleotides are TGTGCCAGCAGTTTGATCGTCGTCGGAGCCGGGGAGCTGTTTTTT. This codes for CASSLIVVGAGELFF.